This T cell receptor beta chain was sequenced for a study of CXCR3-negative and CXCR3-positive naive CD8 T cells. The study, taken as a whole, reports: Both naive subsets showed comparably high diversity, and memory CD8+ cells showed much lower diversity. TRB CDR3 properties served as the basis for inferring TCR strength, and surface CD5 was comparable between naive subsets.

As to this clonotype: Its cognate antigen is unknown.

Through 5' RACE with UMI labels, the TRB cDNA libraries were prepared. With the 5' RACE reads reprocessed, TCRdb shows one record per CDR3 protein and no DNA. This sample's clone table lists over 70,000 distinct CDR3 sequences. The CDR3 is 12 residues long. Germline values: CDR1 SGHTA, CDR2 FQGTGA. This rearrangement joins TRBV7-3 to TRBJ2-1. What was sequenced was naive CXCR3- CD8+ T cells from blood. Subset in this sample: CD45RO-CCR7+CD27+CD95- naive CD8+ T cells lacking CXCR3 (TNR3-). The clonotype was recovered from a human donor in good health. Some clones in this sample may be carry-over from other donors' samples. The CDR3 protein is CASSLGYDEQFF.